The rows below give T cell receptor beta chains drawn from one sample of a study of cytomegalovirus exposure and HLA in healthy donors. Assay: immunoSEQ multiplex PCR; the TCRdb copy retains only in-frame clones and omits some. The sample has 80,000 to 100,000 clones, approximately 71% seen once. The sample was PBMCs. Receptor source: a woman younger than 35 in good health and CMV-seropositive. Each CDR3 is given with its conserved first and last residue. A D gene is named only where the DNA matches it firmly. The listing skips clone size in some rows; elsewhere it reads once, few, many or a size class.

size | J | D | V | CDR3 | DNA
. | TRBJ1-4 | . | TRBV2 | CASTGSRAINEKLFF | TGTGCCAGCACCGGCTCGAGGGCGATAAATGAAAAACTGTTTTTT
once | TRBJ1-6 | TRBD1 | TRBV19 | CASSIEGTGVSPLHF | TGTGCCAGTAGTATAGAAGGGACAGGGGTTTCACCCCTCCACTTT
. | TRBJ2-1 | . | TRBV9 | CASSGLRDWDEQFF | TGTGCCAGCAGCGGACTCCGCGATTGGGATGAGCAGTTCTTC
. | TRBJ1-6 | . | TRBV19 | CASSILGVKSPLHF | TGTGCCAGTAGTATACTCGGGGTGAAATCACCCCTCCACTTT
. | TRBJ1-1 | TRBD1 | TRBV19 | CASTVTGVNTEAFF | TGTGCCAGTACCGTCACAGGGGTGAACACTGAAGCTTTCTTT
. | TRBJ1-5 | TRBD1 | TRBV5-5 | CASSVLPGQVNQPQHF | TGTGCCAGCAGCGTATTACCGGGACAGGTTAATCAGCCCCAGCATTTT
once | TRBJ2-5 | . | TRBV9 | CASSLEGGGETQYF | TGTGCCAGCAGCCTGGAGGGGGGGGGAGAGACCCAGTACTTC
. | TRBJ2-3 | TRBD2 | TRBV4-3 | CASSQDLGTSGSLDTQYF | TGCGCCAGCAGCCAAGATCTGGGGACTAGCGGGAGTCTAGATACGCAGTATTTT
. | TRBJ1-1 | . | TRBV6-6 | CASSPRRQVNTEAFF | TGTGCCAGCAGCCCCAGGAGACAGGTGAACACTGAAGCTTTCTTT
. | TRBJ2-3 | TRBD2 | TRBV4-3 | CASSQASGSTDTQYF | TGCGCCAGCAGCCAGGCCAGCGGGAGTACAGATACGCAGTATTTT
. | TRBJ1-5 | . | TRBV28 | CASSPEVNQPQHF | TGTGCCAGCAGTCCCGAGGTGAATCAGCCCCAGCATTTT
once | TRBJ2-1 | TRBD2 | TRBV4-2 | CASSQDIRLAGGRGWDEQFF | TGTGCCAGCAGCCAAGATATTAGGCTAGCGGGGGGGCGGGGTTGGGATGAGCAGTTCTTC
. | TRBJ1-1 | TRBD1 | TRBV15 | CATSRGDRGAEAFF | TGTGCCACCAGCAGAGGGGACAGGGGCGCTGAAGCTTTCTTT
. | TRBJ2-7 | TRBD2 | TRBV14 | CASSPEASGSYEQYF | TGTGCCAGCAGCCCCGAGGCTAGCGGGTCCTACGAGCAGTACTTC
few | TRBJ1-4 | . | TRBV27 | CASSLTGFNEKLFF | TGTGCCAGCAGTTTAACCGGTTTTAATGAAAAACTGTTTTTT
. | TRBJ1-3 | TRBD1 | TRBV7-2 | CASSLGDREGNTIYF | TGTGCCAGCAGCTTAGGGGACAGGGAGGGAAACACCATATATTTT
. | TRBJ1-3 | . | TRBV5-6 | CASSTVGQSYSGNTIYF | TGTGCCAGCAGCACTGTCGGACAGTCCTACTCTGGAAACACCATATATTTT
. | TRBJ2-7 | TRBD1 | TRBV14 | CASSPRQGRYEQYF | TGTGCCAGCAGCCCTAGACAGGGCCGCTACGAGCAGTACTTC
. | TRBJ2-7 | TRBD2 | TRBV7-8 | CASSPRGSSSGRYEQYF | TGTGCCAGCAGCCCGAGAGGCTCTTCTAGCGGGAGGTACGAGCAGTACTTC
. | TRBJ2-1 | TRBD2 | TRBV28 | CASSSSSGGYNEQFF | TGTGCCAGCAGTTCCTCTAGCGGAGGGTACAATGAGCAGTTCTTC
. | TRBJ1-1 | TRBD1 | TRBV2 | CASSYLRAGGLNTEAFF | TGTGCCAGCAGCTACCTTCGGGCAGGGGGATTGAACACTGAAGCTTTCTTT
. | TRBJ2-1 | TRBD1 | TRBV9 | CASSVEGQGFNEQFF | TGTGCCAGCAGCGTAGAGGGACAGGGTTTCAATGAGCAGTTCTTC
few | TRBJ1-4 | . | TRBV7-8 | CASSLALRRSGEKLFF | TGTGCCAGCAGCTTAGCGCTGAGGAGGTCAGGTGAAAAACTGTTTTTT
. | TRBJ2-1 | TRBD2 | TRBV2 | CASSLSAGGYNEQFF | TGTGCCAGCAGTCTTTCTGCGGGGGGCTACAATGAGCAGTTCTTC
. | TRBJ2-5 | . | TRBV29-1 | CSVEDLLGSAGETQYF | TGCAGCGTTGAAGATCTTTTAGGGAGCGCGGGAGAGACCCAGTACTTC